The source of this TCR beta chain is a study of tumor-infiltrating lymphocytes in primary liver carcinoma. Study overall: Surgeons treated the primary liver carcinoma of the patients by surgical resection.

The V end was cut by 4 bases, the J end by 6 bases, with 15 bases between. From germline, CDR1 is LGHNA and CDR2 YNFKEQ. CDR3 length: 15 amino acids. A remark on this clonotype: This CDR3 fails to terminate in the conserved phenylalanine or tryptophan, so it likely reflects a read error.

Researchers drew blood RNA from unsorted whole blood and extracted germline DNA as well. Donors were untreated and chronically infected with HBV. Total RNA amounting to about 520 ng was the source from which TCR beta cDNA was made with a constant-region primer. Three nested multiplex PCR rounds of slightly modified ARM-PCR generated TCR beta libraries. In the first two PCR rounds, TRBV1-TRBV30 forward primers were paired with a C-beta reverse primer, and each round lasted about 10 cycles. In TCRdb, the multiplex PCR reads were re-called with MiXCR into one record per CDR3 protein. The profile shows 320,000 or so distinct CDR3 sequences, roughly 60% of them singletons.

The V call is TRBV4-2, the J call TRBJ2-2; the D is unclear. Sequencing input: peripheral blood. The source is a man aged 35-49 years with primary liver carcinoma and hepatitis B virus infection. The CDR3 sequence: CASSRKPGPAGELFL. CDR3 nucleotide sequence: TGTGCCAGCAGCCGAAAGCCGGGTCCGGCCGGGGAGCTGTTTCTT.